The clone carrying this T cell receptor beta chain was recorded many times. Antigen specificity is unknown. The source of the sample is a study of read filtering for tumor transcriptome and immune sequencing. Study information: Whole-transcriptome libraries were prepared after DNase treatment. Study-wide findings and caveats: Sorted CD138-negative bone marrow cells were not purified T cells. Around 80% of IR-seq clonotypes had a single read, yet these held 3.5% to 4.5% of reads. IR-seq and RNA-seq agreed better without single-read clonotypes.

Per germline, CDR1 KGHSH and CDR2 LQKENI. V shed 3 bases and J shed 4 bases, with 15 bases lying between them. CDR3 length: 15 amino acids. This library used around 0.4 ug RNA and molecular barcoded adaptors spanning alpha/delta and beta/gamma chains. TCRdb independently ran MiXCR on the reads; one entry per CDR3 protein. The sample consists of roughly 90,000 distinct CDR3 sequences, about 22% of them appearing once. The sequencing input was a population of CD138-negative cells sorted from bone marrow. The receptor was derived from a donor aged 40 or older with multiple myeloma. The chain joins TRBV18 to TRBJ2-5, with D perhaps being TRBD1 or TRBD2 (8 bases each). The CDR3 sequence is CASSPVAGTGETQYF. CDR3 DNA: TGTGCCAGCTCACCCGTAGCGGGGACAGGAGAGACCCAGTACTTC.